These T cell receptor beta chains were read from a single sample in a study of CD8 T cells in Susac syndrome. Via MiXCR, TCRdb re-called the immunoSEQ multiplex PCR reads, giving one row per CDR3 protein. Of about 130,000 distinct CDR3 sequences in the sample, over 85% were seen once. The sample comprised CD4+ T cells from PBMCs. These receptors were obtained from a human donor in good health. The CDR3 runs from the conserved cysteine through the conserved F or W. Fields, in order: V gene, CDR3 length, J gene, D gene, clone size, CDR3 protein, CDR3 DNA. D genes are given only for firm matches. Not every row has a clone size; where given, it reads once, few, many or a size class.

v_gene: TRBV6-2/TRBV6-3
len: 14
j_gene: TRBJ2-7
d_gene: .
abundance: .
CDR3aa: CASRTRQRLYEQYF
CDR3nt: TGTGCCAGCAGAACCCGTCAGCGGCTCTACGAGCAGTACTTC

v_gene: TRBV7-9
len: 14
j_gene: TRBJ1-2
d_gene: .
abundance: .
CDR3aa: CASSLARQNYGYTF
CDR3nt: TGTGCCAGCAGCTTAGCCAGACAAAACTATGGCTACACCTTC

v_gene: TRBV19
len: 15
j_gene: TRBJ2-3
d_gene: TRBD2
abundance: .
CDR3aa: CASSIVLAGTDTQYF
CDR3nt: TGTGCCAGTAGTATAGTACTAGCGGGAACAGATACGCAGTATTTT

v_gene: TRBV27
len: 14
j_gene: TRBJ1-5
d_gene: TRBD1
abundance: .
CDR3aa: CASSPYRGGQPQHF
CDR3nt: TGTGCCAGCAGTCCCTACAGGGGGGGTCAGCCCCAGCATTTT

v_gene: TRBV9
len: 14
j_gene: TRBJ2-7
d_gene: TRBD2
abundance: .
CDR3aa: CASASTSGRHEQYF
CDR3nt: TGTGCCAGCGCCTCGACTAGCGGGAGGCACGAGCAGTACTTC

v_gene: TRBV5-1
len: 14
j_gene: TRBJ2-7
d_gene: .
abundance: .
CDR3aa: CASSRDLSSYEQYF
CDR3nt: TGCGCCAGCAGTCGAGACCTGAGCTCCTACGAGCAGTACTTC

v_gene: TRBV19
len: 14
j_gene: TRBJ1-1
d_gene: .
abundance: .
CDR3aa: CASSASIGRSEAFF
CDR3nt: TGTGCCAGTAGTGCATCGATTGGACGGAGCGAAGCTTTCTTT

v_gene: TRBV13
len: 17
j_gene: TRBJ2-1
d_gene: TRBD1
abundance: .
CDR3aa: CASSSPLRDRVNNEQFF
CDR3nt: TGTGCCAGCAGCAGCCCTCTCCGGGACAGAGTTAACAATGAGCAGTTCTTC

v_gene: TRBV6-2/TRBV6-3
len: 15
j_gene: TRBJ2-1
d_gene: TRBD2
abundance: .
CDR3aa: CASSYVRGRGNEQFF
CDR3nt: TGTGCCAGCAGTTACGTCCGCGGGCGGGGGAATGAGCAGTTCTTC

v_gene: TRBV18
len: 14
j_gene: TRBJ2-7
d_gene: TRBD1
abundance: .
CDR3aa: CASSPGQGMGEQYF
CDR3nt: TGTGCCAGCTCACCGGGACAGGGAATGGGCGAGCAGTACTTC

v_gene: TRBV19
len: 16
j_gene: TRBJ1-1
d_gene: .
abundance: .
CDR3aa: CASTHIGRGANTEAFF
CDR3nt: TGTGCCAGTACCCATATAGGCCGGGGGGCGAACACTGAAGCTTTCTTT

v_gene: TRBV2
len: 14
j_gene: TRBJ1-5
d_gene: TRBD1
abundance: .
CDR3aa: CASSKDRENQPQHF
CDR3nt: TGTGCCAGCAGTAAAGACAGGGAAAATCAGCCCCAGCATTTT

v_gene: TRBV19
len: 16
j_gene: TRBJ1-3
d_gene: .
abundance: .
CDR3aa: CASSFGPQGGGNTIYF
CDR3nt: TGTGCCAGTAGTTTTGGGCCACAGGGTGGTGGAAACACCATATATTTT

v_gene: TRBV15
len: 19
j_gene: TRBJ2-2
d_gene: .
abundance: .
CDR3aa: CATSRAGRGSSFITGELFF
CDR3nt: TGTGCCACCAGCAGAGCGGGCAGGGGATCTAGTTTTATCACCGGGGAGCTGTTTTTT

v_gene: TRBV29-1
len: 14
j_gene: TRBJ1-1
d_gene: .
abundance: .
CDR3aa: CTCRQASMNTEAFF
CDR3nt: TGCACCTGTAGACAGGCCTCCATGAACACTGAAGCTTTCTTT

v_gene: TRBV7-2
len: 15
j_gene: TRBJ1-3
d_gene: TRBD1
abundance: .
CDR3aa: CASSFAGGAGNTIYF
CDR3nt: TGTGCCAGCAGCTTCGCAGGGGGCGCGGGAAACACCATATATTTT

v_gene: TRBV29-1
len: 12
j_gene: TRBJ2-1
d_gene: .
abundance: .
CDR3aa: CSVGPTDNEQFF
CDR3nt: TGCAGCGTGGGGCCTACTGACAATGAGCAGTTCTTC

v_gene: TRBV5-4
len: 15
j_gene: TRBJ1-3
d_gene: .
abundance: .
CDR3aa: CASSLHKQGGNTIYF
CDR3nt: TGTGCCAGCAGCTTGCACAAACAGGGTGGAAACACCATATATTTT

v_gene: TRBV19
len: 13
j_gene: TRBJ2-1
d_gene: .
abundance: .
CDR3aa: CASSFKGRNEQFF
CDR3nt: TGTGCCAGTAGTTTTAAGGGAAGGAATGAGCAGTTCTTC

v_gene: TRBV11-1
len: 20
j_gene: TRBJ2-7
d_gene: TRBD2
abundance: .
CDR3aa: CASSSDRLAGGPLSSYEQYF
CDR3nt: TGTGCCAGCAGCTCGGACCGACTAGCGGGAGGTCCTCTTAGCTCCTACGAGCAGTACTTC

v_gene: TRBV2
len: 13
j_gene: TRBJ1-1
d_gene: .
abundance: .
CDR3aa: CASSADQNTEAFF
CDR3nt: TGTGCCAGCAGTGCGGATCAGAACACTGAAGCTTTCTTT

v_gene: TRBV7-2
len: 11
j_gene: TRBJ1-2
d_gene: .
abundance: .
CDR3aa: CASSENYGYTF
CDR3nt: TGTGCCAGCAGCGAGAACTATGGCTACACCTTC

v_gene: TRBV29-1
len: 16
j_gene: TRBJ2-2
d_gene: TRBD1
abundance: once
CDR3aa: CSVGTGVGVDTGELFF
CDR3nt: TGCAGCGTTGGGACAGGGGTAGGAGTGGACACCGGGGAGCTGTTTTTT

v_gene: TRBV6-2/TRBV6-3
len: 14
j_gene: TRBJ2-1
d_gene: .
abundance: .
CDR3aa: CASTKATSYNEQFF
CDR3nt: TGTGCCAGCACCAAGGCTACCTCCTACAATGAGCAGTTCTTC

v_gene: TRBV18
len: 15
j_gene: TRBJ1-5
d_gene: TRBD1
abundance: .
CDR3aa: CASSPTGDGNQPQHF
CDR3nt: TGTGCCAGCTCACCCACAGGGGATGGGAATCAGCCCCAGCATTTT

v_gene: TRBV27
len: 14
j_gene: TRBJ1-2
d_gene: TRBD1
abundance: .
CDR3aa: CASSRRDRGWGYTF
CDR3nt: TGTGCCAGCAGCCGCCGGGACAGGGGGTGGGGCTACACCTTC

v_gene: TRBV7-9
len: 14
j_gene: TRBJ2-1
d_gene: .
abundance: .
CDR3aa: CASRDSGGYNEQFF
CDR3nt: TGTGCCAGCAGGGATAGCGGCGGCTACAATGAGCAGTTCTTC

v_gene: TRBV7-2
len: 15
j_gene: TRBJ1-2
d_gene: TRBD1
abundance: once
CDR3aa: CASSLVPQGGNGYTF
CDR3nt: TGTGCCAGCAGCTTAGTGCCCCAGGGGGGGAACGGCTACACCTTC